This TCR beta chain was recovered during a study of STAT5B mutations in CD4+ large granular lymphocyte leukemia. This CDR3 contains 16 residues. J lost 3 bases, V lost 1 base, and 9 bases had no gene match. Germline values: CDR1 SGHDN, CDR2 FVKESK. Measured with immunoSEQ multiplex PCR; TCRdb has only the in-frame clones, and not every one. The sample holds 25,000 to 35,000 clones, less than 90% seen once. Concerning this clone itself: The antigen remains undetermined.

Study-level findings and limits: Compared with healthy controls (2/35), patient top clones favored TRBV06 (8/27).

This chain links TRBV14 with TRBJ2-7; 7 positions agree with TRBD2. Sequenced: CD4+ T cells from blood buffy coats. The sequence was obtained from a human donor in good health. The CDR3 DNA reads as TGTGCCAGCAGCCAAGGATGGAGCGGGATAGGCTACGAGCAGTACTTC. Its translation: CASSQGWSGIGYEQYF.